The source of this T cell receptor beta chain is a study of beta chain features in type 1 diabetes (dated by TCRdb to 2017 to 2018). In the study overall: Mean age, gender distribution, total cell number and subset yield did not differ between patients and healthy donors. A total of some 100,000,000 sorted cells were examined across all samples, and a strong correlation was observed between cell number per subset and RNA yield. Whereas all 30 or so donors provided naive and central memory subsets, regulatory and stem cell-like memory subsets were isolated from just 8 patients and about 8 healthy donors. In the study, recently diagnosed type 1 diabetes patients and matched healthy donors were compared on the TCRB repertoires of their sorted circulating CD4+ T cell subsets. Paper-wide results and their limitations: Shorter templates might be favored by PCR, yet because patient and control samples were amplified and corrected together, any such skew would affect both groups equally. HLA sub-analyses involved small numbers of individuals, so any influence of HLA type on TCRB rearrangement remained unresolved. Because cDNA was sequenced instead of genomic DNA, activated cells with high expression could be over-represented, although the groups did not differ in activation or CD3 levels. Naive, central memory and regulatory TCRB repertoires appeared more similar among patients than among healthy donors. A moderate but significant shortening of TCRB CDR3 length was observed in type 1 diabetes patients in all four CD4+ subsets. Patients with type 1 diabetes made fewer insertions and deleted more nucleotides at VDJ recombination sites, implying thymic rearrangement abnormalities.

In the case of this clone: Its binding antigen is unknown. Base qualities are not provided; no much larger clone lies one nucleotide away.

From a lookup of the germline V gene, CDR1 and CDR2 are SGHNT and YENEEA. Trimming takes 5 bases off V and 4 bases off J; junction bases not matched to a gene: 4. Counted from cysteine to phenylalanine, this CDR3 has 14 amino acids. Of the read, only the CDR3 DNA is kept; its 42 bases are in frame from base 1. A single peripheral blood draw of approximately 100 mL on average was collected from each donor into heparinised tubes. A BD FACSAria II and a panel including CD45RO, CCR7, CD25, CD127, CD95 and CD27 were used to sort naive, central memory, regulatory and stem cell-like memory CD4+ T cells. Purity was above 95% for every sorted population. Right away, PBMCs were isolated by Lymphoprep density gradient centrifugation and were stained directly, with no culture step. So that batch effects would be minimized, each experiment stained and sorted samples in pairs, pairing one healthy donor with one patient.

The High Capacity cDNA Reverse Transcription Kit was used to reverse transcribe all of the isolated RNA, meaning that expressed TCRB transcripts were what got sequenced. For stem cell-like memory T cell samples, survey-depth immunoSEQ sequencing was used, averaging about 1 million total reads per sample. After sorted cells were lysed in RLT buffer, RNA was extracted with DNase-treated RNeasy Micro or Mini kits, with the choice depending on cell number. To prevent cross-contamination, every cell subset was processed on its own, while patient and healthy donor samples were processed together. The immunoSEQ multiplex PCR was used to amplify TCRB sequences from cDNA, generating 87-bp fragments that spanned the CDR3 region. Sequencing of the amplicons was performed on the Illumina HiSeq platform. On the study's bioinformatics: PCR bias was corrected computationally using synthetic template baselines, and reads within Hamming distance 2 were collapsed, with unmergeable singletons discarded. By aligning reads against IMGT, V, D and J genes, CDR3 length, and insertions or deletions at six rearrangement sites were assigned. Within each subset, clonotype counts were normalized to sorted cell number, after which true diversity and Gini coefficients were computed with the tcR R package. The overlap coefficient, calculated on TCRB nucleotide sequences, was used to measure repertoire sharing. This is the immuneACCESS table as TCRdb keeps it, with only in-frame sequences that have V and J called. A part of the clones is gone; compared with another copy, unresolved V genes explain less than half, and the rest is unexplained. V, J and clone size reflect that table, while D and trimming were determined from the DNA. The sample data list some 100,000 clones, and roughly 40% of these were observed just once. The ten largest clones add up to 0.065% of the sample.

The sequence came from a woman between 18 and 29 years old in good health. The source material was stem cell memory CD4+ T cells from blood. This specimen's cell subset or site label, interpreted: stem cell-like memory CD4+ T cells. The chain is assembled from TRBV11-3 and TRBJ2-1; 8 bases in between match TRBD2. The sequenced DNA: TGTGCCAGCAGCCCGGGACTAGTATACAATGAGCAGTTCTTC. It is translated as CASSPGLVYNEQFF.